The present T cell receptor (beta chain) was sequenced within a study of blood T cells in healthy people across ages. General study findings and limits: Researchers judged that diversity estimates from one million T cells fell short of true values. More naive CD4+ cells and higher diversity marked long-lived donors relative to aged donors.

This clonotype came up a few times. The antigen remains unidentified. CDR3 size: 13 residues. From germline, CDR1 is SGHDT and CDR2 YYEEEE. The V end lost 4 bases, the J end lost 5 bases, and 13 bases lay between the germline ends. A sample-barcoded 5' primer and a J-beta primer mix were used in a second PCR of roughly 7 to 12 cycles. Template switching added a 12-random-nucleotide identifier to every cDNA molecule. TCRdb processed the 5' RACE reads anew with MiXCR; each CDR3 protein has one entry. The sample comprises roughly 700,000 distinct CDR3 sequences, around 48% of which are singletons, and under 35% rests with the top ten. A minimum of 5 micrograms of total RNA was extracted per sample.

Material for sequencing was blood. The sequence derives from a woman aged 55 to 70 in good health. The V call is TRBV5-6, the J call TRBJ2-7; D gene ambiguous. The DNA for the CDR3 is TGTGCCAGCAGCCGAGCCTTCGGACACGAGCAGTACTTC. Translating it yields CASSRAFGHEQYF.